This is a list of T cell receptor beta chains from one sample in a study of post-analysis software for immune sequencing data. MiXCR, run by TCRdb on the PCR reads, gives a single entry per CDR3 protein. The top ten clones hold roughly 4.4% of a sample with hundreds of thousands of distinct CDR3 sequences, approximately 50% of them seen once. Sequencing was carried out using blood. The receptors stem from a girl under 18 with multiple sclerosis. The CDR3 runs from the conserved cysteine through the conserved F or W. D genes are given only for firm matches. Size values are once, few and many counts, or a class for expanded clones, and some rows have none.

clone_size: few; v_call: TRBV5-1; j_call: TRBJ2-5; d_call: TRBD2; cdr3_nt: TGCGCCAGCAGACCGGGGGGAGAGACCCAGTACTTC; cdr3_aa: CASRPGGETQYF
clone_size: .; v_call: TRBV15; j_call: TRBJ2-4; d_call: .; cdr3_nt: TGTGCCACCACCCAGGGGTTCGGCAAAAACATTCAGTACTTC; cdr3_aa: CATTQGFGKNIQYF
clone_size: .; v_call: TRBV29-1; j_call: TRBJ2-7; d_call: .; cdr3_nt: TGCAGCGTTGGGAATTGGACAGCATACGAGCAGTACTTC; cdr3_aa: CSVGNWTAYEQYF
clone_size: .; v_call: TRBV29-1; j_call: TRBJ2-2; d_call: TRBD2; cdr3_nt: TGCAGCGTTGAAGACGGGTCTAGCGGGAGCACCGGGGAGCTGTTTTTT; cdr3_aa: CSVEDGSSGSTGELFF
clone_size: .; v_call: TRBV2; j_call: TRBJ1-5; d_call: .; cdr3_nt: TGTGCCAGCAGGACAGGATCTCGCAATCAGCCCCAGCATTTT; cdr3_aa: CASRTGSRNQPQHF
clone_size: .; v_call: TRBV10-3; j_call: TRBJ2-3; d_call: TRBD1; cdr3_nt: TGTGCCATCAGTGGCCCCGATCAGACAGGGCAAACCACAGATACGCAGTATTTT; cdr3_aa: CAISGPDQTGQTTDTQYF
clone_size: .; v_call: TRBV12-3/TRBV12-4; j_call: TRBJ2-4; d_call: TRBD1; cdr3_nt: TGTGCCAGCACCCGGGACAGGGGGAAAAACATTCAGTACTTC; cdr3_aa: CASTRDRGKNIQYF
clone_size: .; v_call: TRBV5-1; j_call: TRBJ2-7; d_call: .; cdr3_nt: TGCGCCAGCAGCTTGGATGAAGGAAGATATTATTACGAGCAGTACTTC; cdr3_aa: CASSLDEGRYYYEQYF
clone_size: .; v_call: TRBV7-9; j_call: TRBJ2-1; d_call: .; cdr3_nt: TGTGCCAGCAGCTTAGTTATGCGGGACGATGAGCAGTTCTTC; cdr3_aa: CASSLVMRDDEQFF
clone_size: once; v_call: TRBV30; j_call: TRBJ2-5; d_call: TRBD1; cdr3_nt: TGTGCCTGGAGCGGGACAGTACAAGAGACCCAGTACTTC; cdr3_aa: CAWSGTVQETQYF
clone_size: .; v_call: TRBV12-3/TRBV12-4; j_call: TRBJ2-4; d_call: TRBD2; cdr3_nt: TGTGCCAGCAGTTTAGAACTAGCGATAGCCAAAAACATTCAGTACTTC; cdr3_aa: CASSLELAIAKNIQYF
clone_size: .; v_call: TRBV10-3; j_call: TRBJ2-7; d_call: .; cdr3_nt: TGTGCCAGCCTCCGGGACGGAGCCTACGAGCAGTACTTC; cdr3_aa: CASLRDGAYEQYF
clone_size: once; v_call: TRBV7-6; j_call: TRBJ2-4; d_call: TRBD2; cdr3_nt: TGTGCCAGCAGCCCCGGCTCGGGGACTAGCCCATTCAAGTACTTC; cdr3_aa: CASSPGSGTSPFKYF
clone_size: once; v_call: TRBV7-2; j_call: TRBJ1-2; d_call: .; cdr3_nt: TGTGCCAGCAGCCCTGGGGGGACAAACTATGGCTACACCTTC; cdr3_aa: CASSPGGTNYGYTF
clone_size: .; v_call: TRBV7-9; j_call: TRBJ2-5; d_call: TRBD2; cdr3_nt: TGTGCCAGCAGCTCCGGACTAGCGGGGGAGCACTTCCAAGAGACCCAGTACTTC; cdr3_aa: CASSSGLAGEHFQETQYF
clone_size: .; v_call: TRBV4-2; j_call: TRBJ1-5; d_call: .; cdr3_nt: TGTGCCACCTCTAGGCAGCCTGACGATCAGCCCCAGCATTTT; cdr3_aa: CATSRQPDDQPQHF
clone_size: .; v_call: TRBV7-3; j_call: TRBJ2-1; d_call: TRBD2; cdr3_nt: TGTGCCAGCAGCTCCCGCAGGCTACTAGCGGGGAACTCCTACAATGAGCAGTTCTTC; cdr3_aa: CASSSRRLLAGNSYNEQFF
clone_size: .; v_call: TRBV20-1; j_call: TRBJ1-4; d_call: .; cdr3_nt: TGCAGTGCTAGATCCGGCCCCAAGGGTGAAAAACTGTTTTTT; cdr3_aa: CSARSGPKGEKLFF
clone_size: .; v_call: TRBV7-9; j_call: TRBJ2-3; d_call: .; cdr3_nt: TGTGCCAGCAGTCCAGGGTCAGGGGACACAGATACGCAGTATTTT; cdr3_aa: CASSPGSGDTDTQYF
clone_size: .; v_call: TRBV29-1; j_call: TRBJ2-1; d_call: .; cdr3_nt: TGCAGCGTCGGGGGACGGAGGTACAATGAGCAGTTCTTC; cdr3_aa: CSVGGRRYNEQFF
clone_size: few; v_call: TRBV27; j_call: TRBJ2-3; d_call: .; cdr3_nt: TGTGCCAGCAGTTGGAGCGTGGGGACCTTCACAGATACGCAGTATTTT; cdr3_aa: CASSWSVGTFTDTQYF
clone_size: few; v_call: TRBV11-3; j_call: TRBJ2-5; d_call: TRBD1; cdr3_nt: TGTGCCAGCAGCTCCGGGACAGGTCCGGAGACCCAGTACTTC; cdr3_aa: CASSSGTGPETQYF
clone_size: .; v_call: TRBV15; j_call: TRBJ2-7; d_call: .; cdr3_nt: TGTGCCACCAGCAGAGGGGACTTCCGCTACGAGCAGTACTTC; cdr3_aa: CATSRGDFRYEQYF
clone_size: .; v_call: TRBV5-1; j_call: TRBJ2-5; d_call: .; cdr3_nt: TGCGCCAGCAGCTTGGCATCAAGTCCGGAGCAGTACTTC; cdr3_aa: CASSLASSPEQYF
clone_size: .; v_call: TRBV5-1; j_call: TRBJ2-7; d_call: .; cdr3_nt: TGCGCCAGCAGCTCCGGCGCGACAGTTTACGAGCAGTACTTC; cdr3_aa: CASSSGATVYEQYF
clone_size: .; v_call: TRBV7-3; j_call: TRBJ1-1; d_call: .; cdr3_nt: TGTGCCAGCAGCTTAGCCCCGACAGGGAACACTGAAGCTTTCTTT; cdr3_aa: CASSLAPTGNTEAFF
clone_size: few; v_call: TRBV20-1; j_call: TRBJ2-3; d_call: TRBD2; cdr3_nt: TGCAGTGCTAGTCATTTGGCGGGAGGGCCTAATTTGGAACCTAGCACAGATACGCAGTATTTT; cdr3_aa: CSASHLAGGPNLEPSTDTQYF
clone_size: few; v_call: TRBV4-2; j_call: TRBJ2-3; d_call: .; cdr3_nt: TGTGCCAGCAGCAGGGGACTGGCGCAGTATTTT; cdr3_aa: CASSRGLAQYF
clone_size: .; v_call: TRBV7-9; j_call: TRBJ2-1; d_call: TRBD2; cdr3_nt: TGTGCCAGCAGCTCCTCCGGGACTAGCGATGAGCAGTTCTTC; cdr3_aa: CASSSSGTSDEQFF
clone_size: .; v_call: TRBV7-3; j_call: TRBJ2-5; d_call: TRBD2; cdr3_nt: TGTGCCAGCAGCGTAACGGGACTAGCGAGGGAGACCCAGTACTTC; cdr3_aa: CASSVTGLARETQYF
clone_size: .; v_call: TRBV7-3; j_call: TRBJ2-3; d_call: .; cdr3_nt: TGTGCCAGCAGCTTAGGGCTAGGGGATGCAGATACGCAGTATTTT; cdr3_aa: CASSLGLGDADTQYF